This T cell receptor (beta chain) was documented in a study of blood T cell repertoires in COVID-19. How the authors handled the data: Using reference gene primer amplification, nucleated cell counts were estimated. Clones were read by immunoSEQ multiplex PCR, and TCRdb kept only the in-frame ones, dropping some. V, J and clone size reflect that table, while D and trimming were determined from the DNA. The repertoire consists of approximately 200,000 clones, with more than 60% occurring once and the leading ten covering 9.5% to 15%. The CDR3 runs to 14 residues. In germline, CDR1 is LNHDA, CDR2 SQIVND (reference sequence). Trimming shortened V by 7 bases and J by 2 bases, and 12 bases separated the two germline ends.

Sequenced sample: peripheral blood. This sequence originates from a woman aged 45 to 65 with acute or convalescent COVID-19. The chain has TRBV19 and TRBJ1-5; unclear D gene. The chain's CDR3 is CASTRRERNQPQHF. Written as DNA, the CDR3 is TGTGCCAGTACCAGGAGGGAACGCAATCAGCCCCAGCATTTT.